Below are 6 T cell receptor beta chains sequenced from a single sample in a study of blood T cells in healthy people across ages. The authors ran a second PCR of 7 to 11 cycles using a sample-barcoded 5' primer and a J-beta primer mix. MiXCR, applied by TCRdb to the 5' RACE reads, yields one record per CDR3 protein. The sample records some 760,000 distinct CDR3 sequences, around 25% being singletons. The same sample was also used in a study of T cells of mothers and their children.

Sequencing was done on a sample of blood. These receptors all come from a boy aged 10-17 years in good health.

This clonotype showed up just a few times. This rearrangement joins TRBV5-1 to TRBJ2-5, with D maybe TRBD2 (6 bases). The CDR3 length is 14 residues. V was shortened by 9 bases and J by 1 base, with 16 bases between the two germline ends. Germline CDR1 is SGHRS and CDR2 is YFSETQ. The CDR3 sequence: CATKQGRSQETQYF. CDR3 in DNA: TGCGCCACCAAGCAAGGGAGGTCCCAAGAGACCCAGTACTTC.

Comment on this clonotype: The junction shows a germline mismatch at one end, possibly a read error. The V and J genes are TRBV28 and TRBJ1-5; unclear D gene. Germline V gives CDR1 MDHEN, CDR2 SYDVKM. The CDR3 runs to 14 residues. The CDR3 DNA is TGTGCCAGCAGAAATCCGTTTCTCAATCAACCCCAGCATTTT. Its translation is CASRNPFLNQPQHF.

This chain links TRBV29-1 with TRBJ2-5; D gene ambiguous. Trimming removed 7 bases from V and 0 bases from J, with 9 bases in between. Per the germline V gene, CDR1 is SQVTM and CDR2 is ANQGSEA. The CDR3 consists of 12 residues. The CDR3 region is CSALLYQETQYF. In DNA, the CDR3 is TGCAGCGCACTATTGTACCAAGAGACCCAGTACTTC.

This clonotype was seen a few times. In DNA form, the CDR3 reads TGCAGCACCTCTATCCCCCCTGAAGCTTTCTTT. It translates to CSTSIPPEAFF. The chain recombines TRBV29-1 with TRBJ1-1; D unresolved. The CDR3 loop spans 11 amino acids. V was cut by 8 bases and J by 6 bases, with 13 bases left in between. Germline V gene data show CDR1 as SQVTM and CDR2 as ANQGSEA.

This clonotype came up a few times. The chain recombines TRBV7-9 with TRBJ2-5, with no clear D. Germline V gene data show CDR1 as SEHNR and CDR2 as FQNEAQ (reference sequence). This CDR3 region has 14 residues. The V gene lost 4 bases and the J gene lost 5 bases, with 14 bases spanning the gap. The CDR3 nucleotides read TGTGCCAGCAGCTCCTTAGCCACGAGGGAGACCCAGTACTTC. Protein product: CASSSLATRETQYF.

The J gene is TRBJ1-4, the V gene TRBV6-5; the D is unclear. Trimming shortened V by 0 bases and J by 8 bases, and 10 bases separated the two germline ends. This CDR3 is built from 14 residues. Germline V gene sequence: CDR1 MNHEY, CDR2 SVGAGI. In nucleotides, the CDR3 is TGTGCCAGCAGTTACTCCAGAGGAGAAGAAAAACTGTTTTTT. This encodes CASSYSRGEEKLFF.